This paragraph covers one TCR beta chain sequence. This entry comes from a study of blood T cell repertoires in COVID-19. As for the study in general: Samples came from the United States, Italy and Spain, spanning acute and convalescent COVID-19. Nucleic acid was either cDNA or gDNA, and it came from T cells, B-cell-depleted T cells, or PBMCs.

Methods used by the authors: Scientists estimated how many nucleated cells there were by amplifying reference gene primers. The method was immunoSEQ multiplex PCR; TCRdb's version includes in-frame clones alone and lacks a portion of them. Clone size and V and J calls were adopted from that table, with D and trimming inferred from the DNA. Of 130,000 to 150,000 clones listed, approximately 90% are singletons. The clonotype originates from a woman aged 50 to 60 with acute or convalescent COVID-19. Sequencing used peripheral blood.

This chain's CDR3 is CASSVADRVVTGELFF. The CDR3 DNA sequence: TGTGCCAGCAGCGTAGCTGACAGGGTGGTGACCGGGGAGCTGTTTTTT. This sequence joins TRBV9 and TRBJ2-2, with 7 positions matching TRBD1. CDR1 is SGDLS and CDR2 is YYNGEE in the germline V gene. The CDR3 covers 16 residues. V shed 0 bases, J shed 5 bases, and the junction held 7 bases outside the gene matches.